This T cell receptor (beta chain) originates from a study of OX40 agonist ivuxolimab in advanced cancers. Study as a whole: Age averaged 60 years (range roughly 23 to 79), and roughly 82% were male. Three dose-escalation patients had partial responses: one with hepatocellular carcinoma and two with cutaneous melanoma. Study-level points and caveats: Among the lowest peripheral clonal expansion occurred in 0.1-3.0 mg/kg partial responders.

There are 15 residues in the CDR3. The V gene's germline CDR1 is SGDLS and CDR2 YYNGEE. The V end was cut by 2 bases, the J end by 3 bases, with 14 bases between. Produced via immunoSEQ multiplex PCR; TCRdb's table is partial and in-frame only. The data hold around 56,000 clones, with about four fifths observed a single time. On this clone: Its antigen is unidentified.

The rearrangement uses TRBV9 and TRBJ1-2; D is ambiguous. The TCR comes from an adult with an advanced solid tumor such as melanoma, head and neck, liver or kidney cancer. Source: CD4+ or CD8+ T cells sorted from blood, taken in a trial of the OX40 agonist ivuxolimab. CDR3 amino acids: CASSVGNGPDYGYTF. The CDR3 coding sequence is TGTGCCAGCAGCGTCGGAAACGGGCCGGACTATGGCTACACCTTC.